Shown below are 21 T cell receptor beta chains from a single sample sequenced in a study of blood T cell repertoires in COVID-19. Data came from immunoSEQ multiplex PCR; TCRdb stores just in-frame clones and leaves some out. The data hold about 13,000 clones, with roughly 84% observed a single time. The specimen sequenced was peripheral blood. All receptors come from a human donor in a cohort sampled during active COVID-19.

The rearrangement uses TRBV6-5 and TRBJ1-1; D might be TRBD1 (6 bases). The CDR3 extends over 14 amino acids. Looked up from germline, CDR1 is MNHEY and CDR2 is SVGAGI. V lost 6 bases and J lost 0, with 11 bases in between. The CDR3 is CASSRAGVNTEAFF. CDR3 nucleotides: TGTGCCAGCAGCCGGGCAGGGGTGAACACTGAAGCTTTCTTT.

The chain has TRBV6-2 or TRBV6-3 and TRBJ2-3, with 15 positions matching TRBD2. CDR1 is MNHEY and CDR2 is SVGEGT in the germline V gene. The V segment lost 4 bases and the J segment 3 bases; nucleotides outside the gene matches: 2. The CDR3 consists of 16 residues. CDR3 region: CASSWTSGGVTDTQYF. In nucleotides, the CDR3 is TGTGCCAGCAGTTGGACTAGCGGGGGGGTGACAGATACGCAGTATTTT.

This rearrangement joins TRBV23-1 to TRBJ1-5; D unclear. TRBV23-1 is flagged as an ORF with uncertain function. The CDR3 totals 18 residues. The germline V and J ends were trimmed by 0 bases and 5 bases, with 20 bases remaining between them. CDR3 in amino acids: CASSQSLGVRCIDQPQHF. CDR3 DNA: TGCGCCAGCAGTCAATCCCTCGGAGTGCGGTGTATAGATCAGCCCCAGCATTTT.

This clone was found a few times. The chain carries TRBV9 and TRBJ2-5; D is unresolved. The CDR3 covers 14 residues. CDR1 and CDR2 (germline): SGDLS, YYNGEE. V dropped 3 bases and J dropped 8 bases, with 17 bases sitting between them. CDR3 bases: TGTGCCAGCAGCGCGGAAACGGGTACCCGTACCCAGTACTTC. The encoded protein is CASSAETGTRTQYF.

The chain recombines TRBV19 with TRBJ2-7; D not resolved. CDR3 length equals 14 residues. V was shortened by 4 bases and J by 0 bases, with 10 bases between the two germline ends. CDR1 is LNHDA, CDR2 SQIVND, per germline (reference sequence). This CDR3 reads CASSKRGDSYEQYF. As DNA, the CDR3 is TGTGCCAGTAGTAAGAGAGGCGACTCCTACGAGCAGTACTTC.

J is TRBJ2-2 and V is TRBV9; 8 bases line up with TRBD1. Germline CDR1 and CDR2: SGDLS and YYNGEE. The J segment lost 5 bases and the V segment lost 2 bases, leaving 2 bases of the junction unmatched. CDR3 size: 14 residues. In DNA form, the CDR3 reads TGTGCCAGCAGCGTCCAGGGGGCAACCGGGGAGCTGTTTTTT. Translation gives CASSVQGATGELFF.

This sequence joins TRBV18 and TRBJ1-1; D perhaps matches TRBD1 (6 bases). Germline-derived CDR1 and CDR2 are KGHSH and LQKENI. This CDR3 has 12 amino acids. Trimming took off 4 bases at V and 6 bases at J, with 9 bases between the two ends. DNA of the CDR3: TGTGCCAGCTCACTTCCAGGGGCTGAAGCTTTCTTT. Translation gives CASSLPGAEAFF.

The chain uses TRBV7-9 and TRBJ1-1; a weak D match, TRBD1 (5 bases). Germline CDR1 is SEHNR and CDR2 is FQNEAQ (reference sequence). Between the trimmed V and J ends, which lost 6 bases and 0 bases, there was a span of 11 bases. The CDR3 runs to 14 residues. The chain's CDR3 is CASRLRGMNTEAFF. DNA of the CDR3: TGTGCCAGCAGGCTAAGGGGCATGAACACTGAAGCTTTCTTT.

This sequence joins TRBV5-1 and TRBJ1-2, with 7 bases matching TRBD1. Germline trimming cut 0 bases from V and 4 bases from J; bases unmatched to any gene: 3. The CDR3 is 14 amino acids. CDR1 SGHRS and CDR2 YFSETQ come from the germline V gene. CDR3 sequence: CASSLEGAGYGYTF. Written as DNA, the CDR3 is TGCGCCAGCAGCTTGGAGGGGGCGGGCTATGGCTACACCTTC.

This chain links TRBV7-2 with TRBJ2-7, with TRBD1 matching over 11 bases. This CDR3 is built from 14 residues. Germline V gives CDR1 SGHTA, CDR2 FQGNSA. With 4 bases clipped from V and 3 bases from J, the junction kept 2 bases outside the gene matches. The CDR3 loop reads CASSSGTGGYEQYF. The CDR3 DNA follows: TGTGCCAGCAGCTCCGGGACAGGGGGCTACGAGCAGTACTTC.

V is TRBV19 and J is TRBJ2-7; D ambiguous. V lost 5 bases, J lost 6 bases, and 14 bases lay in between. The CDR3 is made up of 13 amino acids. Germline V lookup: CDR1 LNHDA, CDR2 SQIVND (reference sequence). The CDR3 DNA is TGTGCCAGTAGTTCACGGTTTTTCGCCGAGCAGTACTTC. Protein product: CASSSRFFAEQYF.

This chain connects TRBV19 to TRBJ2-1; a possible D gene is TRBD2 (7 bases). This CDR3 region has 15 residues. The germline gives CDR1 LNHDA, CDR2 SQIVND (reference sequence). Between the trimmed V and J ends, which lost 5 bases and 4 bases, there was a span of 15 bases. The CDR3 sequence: CASSAGGRRYNEQFF. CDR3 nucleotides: TGTGCCAGTAGTGCCGGGGGGCGCCGGTACAATGAGCAGTTCTTC.

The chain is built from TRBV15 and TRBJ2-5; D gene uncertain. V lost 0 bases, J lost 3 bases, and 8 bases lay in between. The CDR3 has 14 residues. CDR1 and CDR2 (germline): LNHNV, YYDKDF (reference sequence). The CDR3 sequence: CATSREHPEETQYF. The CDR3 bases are TGTGCCACCAGCAGAGAACATCCCGAAGAGACCCAGTACTTC. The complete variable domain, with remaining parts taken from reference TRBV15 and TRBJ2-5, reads DAMVIQNPRYQVTQFGKPVTLSCSQTLNHNVMYWYQQKSSQAPKLLFHYYDKDFNNEADTPDNFQSRRPNTSFCFLDIRSPGLGDTAMYLCATSREHPEETQYFGPGTRLLVL.

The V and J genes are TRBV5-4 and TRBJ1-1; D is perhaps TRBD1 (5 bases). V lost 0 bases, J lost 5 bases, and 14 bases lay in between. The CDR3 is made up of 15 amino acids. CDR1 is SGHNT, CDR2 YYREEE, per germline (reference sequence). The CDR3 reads CASSLAGAGGTEAFF. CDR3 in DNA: TGTGCCAGCAGCTTGGCCGGGGCGGGGGGGACTGAAGCTTTCTTT.

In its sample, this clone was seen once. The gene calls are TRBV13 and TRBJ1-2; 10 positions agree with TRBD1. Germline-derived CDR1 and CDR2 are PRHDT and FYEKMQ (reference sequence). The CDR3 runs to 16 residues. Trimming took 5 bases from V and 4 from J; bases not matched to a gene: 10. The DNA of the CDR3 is TGTGCCAGCAGCCCTAGGGGACAGGGGTCTATCTATGGCTACACCTTC. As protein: CASSPRGQGSIYGYTF.

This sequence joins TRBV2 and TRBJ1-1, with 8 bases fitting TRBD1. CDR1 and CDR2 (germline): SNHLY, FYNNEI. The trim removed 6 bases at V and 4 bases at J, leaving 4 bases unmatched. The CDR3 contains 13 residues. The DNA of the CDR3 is TGTGCCAGCAGCCGACAGGGGAGCACTGAAGCTTTCTTT. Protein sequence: CASSRQGSTEAFF.

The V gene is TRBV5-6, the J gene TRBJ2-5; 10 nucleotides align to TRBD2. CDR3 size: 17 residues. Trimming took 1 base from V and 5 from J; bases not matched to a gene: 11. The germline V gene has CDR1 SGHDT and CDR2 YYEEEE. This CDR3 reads CASSLILPSGGRETQYF. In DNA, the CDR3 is TGTGCCAGCAGCTTGATCTTACCTAGCGGGGGTAGGGAGACCCAGTACTTC.

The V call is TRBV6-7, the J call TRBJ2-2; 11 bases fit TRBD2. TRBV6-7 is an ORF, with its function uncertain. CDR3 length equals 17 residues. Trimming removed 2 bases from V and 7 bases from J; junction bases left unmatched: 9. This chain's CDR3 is CASSYPTSGGRSGELFF. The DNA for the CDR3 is TGTGCCAGCAGTTACCCTACTAGCGGGGGTAGGAGCGGGGAGCTGTTTTTT.

The CDR3 sequence: CASSLDLGWGTGTEAFF. The CDR3 coding sequence is TGTGCCAGCAGCTTAGATCTCGGCTGGGGGACAGGGACTGAAGCTTTCTTT. This sequence joins TRBV11-2 and TRBJ1-1, with 9 nucleotides matching TRBD1. Germline V gene sequence: CDR1 SGHAT, CDR2 FQNNGV. The CDR3 spans 17 residues. Unmatched junction bases numbered 10, after V lost 0 bases and J lost 5 bases.

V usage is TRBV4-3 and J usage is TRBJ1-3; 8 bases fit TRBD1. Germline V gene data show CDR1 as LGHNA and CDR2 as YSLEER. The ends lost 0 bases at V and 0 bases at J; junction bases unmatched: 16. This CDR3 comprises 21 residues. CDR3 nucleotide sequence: TGCGCCAGCAGCCAAGAACAGGTGGGCAGGGGGCGCGTAAGCTCTGGAAACACCATATATTTT. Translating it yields CASSQEQVGRGRVSSGNTIYF.

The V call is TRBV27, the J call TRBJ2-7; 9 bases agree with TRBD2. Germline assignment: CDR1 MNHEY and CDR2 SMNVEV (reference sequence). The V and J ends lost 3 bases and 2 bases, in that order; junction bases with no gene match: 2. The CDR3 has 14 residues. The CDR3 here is CASSFGGGAYEQYF. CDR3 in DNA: TGTGCCAGCAGTTTTGGCGGGGGGGCCTACGAGCAGTACTTC.